The 32 T cell receptor beta chains listed next were all sequenced from one sample in a study of blood T cell dynamics during melanoma immunotherapy. TCRdb's table, derived via immunoSEQ multiplex PCR, lists solely in-frame clones and lacks some. The table lists 8,500 to 11,000 clones, 85% to 90% of them singletons. The time point is: pre-treatment baseline. The sequenced sample was blood, obtained from a patient treated with checkpoint blockade. The origin of the receptors is a human donor with melanoma.

This chain uses TRBV25-1 with TRBJ1-2, with a weak D call TRBD1 (5 bases). Germline CDR1 and CDR2: MGHDK and SYGVNS. V was cut by 3 bases and J by 4 bases, with 9 bases left in between. This CDR3 is built from 13 residues. DNA of the CDR3: TGTGCCAGCAGTGAGGGGGACCTCTATGGCTACACCTTC. It translates to CASSEGDLYGYTF.

The gene calls are TRBV4-1 and TRBJ2-7; 10 nucleotides match TRBD2. This CDR3 is 17 amino acids long. Germline CDR1 is MGHRA and CDR2 is YSYEKL. V lost 0 bases to trimming and J lost 0 bases; unmatched junction nucleotides: 5. The CDR3 loop reads CASSQDRTSGSSYEQYF. DNA of the CDR3: TGCGCCAGCAGCCAAGATAGGACTAGCGGATCCTCCTACGAGCAGTACTTC.

V and J are TRBV14 and TRBJ2-1, with 8 bases fitting TRBD2. The length of the CDR3 is 16 residues. Per the germline V gene, CDR1 is SGHDN and CDR2 is FVKESK. V gave up 1 base and J gave up 4 bases; unmatched junction bases: 6. The DNA for the CDR3 is TGTGCCAGCAGCCAAGGGATGGTAGCGGGATACAATGAGCAGTTCTTC. Protein: CASSQGMVAGYNEQFF. The full variable domain, rest sourced from reference TRBV14 and TRBJ2-1, is EAGVTQFPSHSVIEKGQTVTLRCDPISGHDNLYWYRRVMGKEIKFLLHFVKESKQDESGMPNNRFLAERTGGTYSTLKVQPAELEDSGVYFCASSQGMVAGYNEQFFGPGTRLTVL.

The chain joins TRBV5-5 to TRBJ1-1; the match to TRBD1 covers 12 bases. V was pared by 3 bases and J by 4 bases, with 1 base of the junction left unmatched. CDR3 length: 14 residues. Germline V gene sequence: CDR1 SGHKS, CDR2 YYEKEE (reference sequence). CDR3 amino acids: CASSWGQGATEAFF. The DNA for the CDR3 is TGTGCCAGCAGCTGGGGACAGGGGGCCACTGAAGCTTTCTTT.

The chain links TRBV5-1 to TRBJ2-7, with D perhaps TRBD1 or TRBD2 (6 bases each). This CDR3 has 15 amino acids. The germline V gene encodes CDR1 SGHRS and CDR2 YFSETQ. Trimming removed 4 bases from V and 0 bases from J, with 14 bases in between. The CDR3 DNA reads TGCGCCAGCAGCAAAGGGGGGAGTAGCTCCTACGAGCAGTACTTC. It translates to CASSKGGSSSYEQYF. Together with reference TRBV5-1 and TRBJ2-7, the CDR3 gives the full variable domain: KAGVTQTPRYLIKTRGQQVTLSCSPISGHRSVSWYQQTPGQGLQFLFEYFSETQRNKGNFPGRFSGRQFSNSRSEMNVSTLELGDSALYLCASSKGGSSSYEQYFGPGTRLTVT.

The chain has TRBV7-2 and TRBJ2-5; D is possibly TRBD1 or TRBD2 (5 bases each). This CDR3 spans 13 amino acids. The V and J ends lost 5 bases and 1 base respectively, with 8 bases between them. Germline V lookup: CDR1 SGHTA, CDR2 FQGNSA. The CDR3 loop reads CASSQGPQETQYF. The CDR3 DNA is TGTGCCAGCAGCCAGGGACCCCAAGAGACCCAGTACTTC.

The rearrangement joins TRBV4-1 to TRBJ2-1; TRBD1 matches at 8 bases. V was pared by 0 bases and J by 14 bases, with 3 bases of the junction left unmatched. CDR3 size: 12 residues. The germline V gene encodes CDR1 MGHRA and CDR2 YSYEKL. This CDR3 is CASSQETGEKFF. The CDR3 nucleotides read TGCGCCAGCAGCCAAGAGACAGGGGAGAAGTTCTTC.

CDR3 in DNA: TGTGCCAGCAGTTTATGGGGGACAGGGGTCGCCGGGGAGCTGTTTTTT. Translated: CASSLWGTGVAGELFF. The chain is built from TRBV27 and TRBJ2-2; 10 bases map to TRBD1. The CDR3 is 16 residues long. Looked up from germline, CDR1 is MNHEY and CDR2 is SMNVEV (reference sequence). The J segment lost 6 bases and the V segment lost 1 base, leaving 5 bases of the junction unmatched.

The chain combines TRBV29-1 with TRBJ2-2; 9 bases match TRBD1. V lost 6 bases to trimming and J lost 6 bases; unmatched junction nucleotides: 8. The germline V gene encodes CDR1 SQVTM and CDR2 ANQGSEA. The length of the CDR3 is 14 residues. CDR3 amino acids: CSVPGTGNPGELFF. CDR3 DNA: TGCAGCGTCCCCGGGACAGGGAATCCCGGGGAGCTGTTTTTT.

The chain carries TRBV30 and TRBJ1-1; D is uncertain. The length of the CDR3 is 12 residues. The ends were cut back, 2 bases at V and 1 base at J, with 5 bases in the middle. The germline V gene encodes CDR1 GTSNPN and CDR2 SVGIG (reference sequence). CDR3 in amino acids: CAWSRQNTEAFF. Written as DNA, the CDR3 is TGTGCCTGGAGTCGGCAGAACACTGAAGCTTTCTTT. Supplemented by reference TRBV30 and TRBJ1-1, the full variable domain reads SQTIHQWPATLVQPVGSPLSLECTVEGTSNPNLYWYRQAAGRGLQLLFYSVGIGQISSEVPQNLSASRPQDRQFILSSKKLLLSDSGFYLCAWSRQNTEAFFGQGTRLTVV.

The chain uses TRBV6-1 and TRBJ1-6; D perhaps matches TRBD1 (6 bases). This CDR3 has 16 residues. The V gene's germline CDR1 is MNHNS and CDR2 SASEGT. Deletions cut 10 bases from V and 7 bases from J, with 23 bases between. The CDR3 is CATREGWGARNSPLHF. In nucleotides, the CDR3 is TGTGCCACCAGGGAAGGGTGGGGGGCGAGGAATTCACCCCTCCACTTT.

As DNA, the CDR3 is TGCGCCAGCAGCCAAGAAGGAAATGAAAAACTGTTTTTT. Translated: CASSQEGNEKLFF. The chain couples TRBV4-3 to TRBJ1-4; D uncertain. With 0 bases removed from V and 5 bases from J, the gap between germline ends came to 4 bases. The CDR3 covers 13 residues. Looked up from germline, CDR1 is LGHNA and CDR2 is YSLEER.

CDR3 nucleotides: TGTGCCAGCAGCGTAGACGGGGGGTCTTCCACTGAAGCTTTCTTT. This sequence encodes CASSVDGGSSTEAFF. The chain links TRBV9 to TRBJ1-1; D may be TRBD1 (5 bases). V shed 0 bases and J shed 4 bases, with 13 bases lying between them. This CDR3 has 15 residues. Germline assignment: CDR1 SGDLS and CDR2 YYNGEE.

A word on this clone: The sample contains more than one DNA sequence encoding this CDR3. This rearrangement joins TRBV2 to TRBJ1-4; D remains ambiguous. V gave up 6 bases and J gave up 8 bases, with 13 bases separating them. In germline, CDR1 is SNHLY, CDR2 FYNNEI. CDR3 length equals 13 residues. In nucleotides, the CDR3 is TGTGCCAGCAGGAGAGACGAGGGAGAAAAACTGTTTTTT. This sequence encodes CASRRDEGEKLFF.

The V gene is TRBV9, the J gene TRBJ1-2; the D gene is possibly TRBD1 (5 bases). From germline, CDR1 is SGDLS and CDR2 YYNGEE. The CDR3 covers 14 residues. The V end lost 7 bases, the J end lost 4 bases, and 17 bases lay between the germline ends. In nucleotides, the CDR3 is TGTGCCAGCTCCCACACCAGGGAGGCCTATGGCTACACCTTC. This codes for CASSHTREAYGYTF.

The V gene is TRBV2, the J gene TRBJ1-3; no clear D. The CDR3 runs 12 residues. Germline V gene sequence: CDR1 SNHLY, CDR2 FYNNEI. Deletions cut 0 bases from V and 15 bases from J, with 12 bases between. This chain's CDR3 is CASSEARRAGYF. Written as DNA, the CDR3 is TGTGCCAGCAGTGAAGCGCGTAGGGCTGGATATTTT.

The chain joins TRBV6-4 to TRBJ1-1; 9 bases align to TRBD1. The germline gives CDR1 MRHNA, CDR2 SNTAGT. The CDR3 extends over 14 amino acids. V shed 7 bases and J 10 bases; nucleotides not matched to a gene: 13. This chain's CDR3 is CASTPNPGQGAAFF. Here the CDR3 DNA reads TGTGCCAGCACCCCTAATCCGGGACAGGGTGCAGCTTTCTTT.

The chain has TRBV6-1 and TRBJ2-7; 9 bases match TRBD2. Trimming took 4 bases from V and 6 from J; bases not matched to a gene: 4. Germline-derived CDR1 and CDR2 are MNHNS and SASEGT. CDR3 length equals 13 residues. CDR3 region: CASSGAGGPEQYF. The CDR3 nucleotides are TGTGCCAGCAGTGGAGCGGGAGGCCCCGAGCAGTACTTC.

This chain connects TRBV4-2 to TRBJ2-1; D is unresolved. CDR1 LGHNA and CDR2 YNFKEQ come from the germline V gene. The length of the CDR3 is 13 residues. The V gene lost 1 base and the J gene lost 3 bases, with 4 bases spanning the gap. The CDR3 spells CASSQANYNEQFF. The CDR3 DNA reads as TGTGCCAGCAGCCAAGCCAACTACAATGAGCAGTTCTTC.

The rearrangement uses TRBV19 and TRBJ1-1; D is unresolved. Trimming removed 7 bases at V and 8 bases at J, with 11 bases between. CDR1 is LNHDA, CDR2 SQIVND, per germline (reference sequence). The CDR3 has 11 amino acids. The chain's CDR3 is CASIRASEAFF. For the CDR3, the DNA is TGTGCCAGTATCCGGGCCTCAGAAGCTTTCTTT. The full variable domain, with the rest looked up from reference TRBV19 and TRBJ1-1, is DGGITQSPKYLFRKEGQNVTLSCEQNLNHDAMYWYRQDPGQGLRLIYYSQIVNDFQKGDIAEGYSVSREKKESFPLTVTSAQKNPTAFYLCASIRASEAFFGQGTRLTVV.

This clone has only a few counts. The V call is TRBV28, the J call TRBJ2-6, with D perhaps matching TRBD2 (5 bases). The CDR3 has 16 amino acids. V was cut by 3 bases and J by 0 bases, with 9 bases left in between. Germline CDR1 is MDHEN and CDR2 is SYDVKM. Written as DNA, the CDR3 is TGTGCCAGCAGTTTCTCGGGAAACTCTGGGGCCAACGTCCTGACTTTC. Its translation is CASSFSGNSGANVLTF.

V is TRBV6-5 and J is TRBJ2-7, with 8 bases identical to TRBD1. This CDR3 is 15 amino acids long. Germline CDR1 reads MNHEY; CDR2 reads SVGAGI. V dropped 0 bases and J dropped 5; count of bases not matched to a gene: 6. CDR3 sequence reads: CASSYSPGGVDEQYF. The CDR3 DNA sequence: TGTGCCAGCAGTTACTCGCCAGGGGGCGTCGACGAGCAGTACTTC.

The CDR3 sequence is CSVTGWAGIYEQYF. CDR3 sequence (DNA): TGCAGCGTAACCGGATGGGCAGGGATCTACGAGCAGTACTTC. V is TRBV29-1 and J is TRBJ2-7, with D possibly matching TRBD1 (5 bases). Between the trimmed V and J ends, which lost 6 bases and 3 bases, there was a span of 18 bases. Germline V gene data show CDR1 as SQVTM and CDR2 as ANQGSEA. This CDR3 spans 14 amino acids.

The table lists this clone with a count of one. The junction shows a germline mismatch at one end, possibly a read error. CDR3 bases: TGTGCTAGCAGCCCATTCGGAGGGGGCATGAATGAGCAGTTCTTC. It encodes CASSPFGGGMNEQFF. The rearrangement joins TRBV7-7 to TRBJ2-1; possibly TRBD1 for D (7 bases). The CDR3 sequence is 15 residues long. Germline CDR1 is SSHAT and CDR2 is FNYEAQ (reference sequence).

The rearrangement links TRBV21-1 to TRBJ2-7; the table gives TRBD1 as D, unverified against the DNA. TRBV21-1 has pseudogene status. The length of the CDR3 is 14 residues. The CDR3 sequence: CASSPRDRPYEQYF. The DNA of the CDR3 is TGTGCCAGCAGCCCGAGGGACAGGCCGTACGAGCAGTACTTC.

This chain links TRBV5-5 with TRBJ2-7; 8 bases agree with TRBD1. Losses at the gene ends were 0 bases for V and 4 bases for J; bases not matched to a gene: 6. This CDR3 is 15 amino acids long. Germline assignment: CDR1 SGHKS and CDR2 YYEKEE (reference sequence). CDR3 in amino acids: CASSLAGTGSYEQYF. The CDR3 DNA follows: TGTGCCAGCAGCTTGGCGGGGACAGGATCTTACGAGCAGTACTTC.

This clone was seen once. The rearrangement uses TRBV11-3 and TRBJ2-1; TRBD2 aligns across 8 bases. The V gene end was trimmed by 5 bases and the J gene end by 4 bases; junction bases not matched to a gene: 7. Germline V gene sequence: CDR1 SGHNT, CDR2 YENEEA. CDR3 size: 15 residues. The CDR3 DNA is TGTGCCAGCAGCCCAAGCGGGAGTGCATACAATGAGCAGTTCTTC. Encoded protein: CASSPSGSAYNEQFF.

V is TRBV30 and J is TRBJ2-3, with 9 bases that match TRBD1. CDR1 and CDR2 from the germline V gene are GTSNPN and SVGIG (reference sequence). CDR3 length: 15 residues. After removal of 1 base from V and 6 bases from J, the junction contained 8 bases not matched to a gene. The CDR3, as DNA: TGTGCCTGGAGTGGGACAGGGGAAAATTCGGATACGCAGTATTTT. It specifies CAWSGTGENSDTQYF.

The V gene is TRBV27, the J gene TRBJ2-2, with D possibly being TRBD1 (6 bases). Germline V gene sequence: CDR1 MNHEY, CDR2 SMNVEV (reference sequence). V was trimmed by 5 bases and J by 3 bases, leaving 16 bases between them. The CDR3 length is 16 residues. CDR3 in DNA: TGTGCCAGCAGTAACGACCCGGGACACTACACCGGGGAGCTGTTTTTT. Translating gives CASSNDPGHYTGELFF.

The genes are TRBV13 and TRBJ2-3, with D possibly matching TRBD1 (5 bases). CDR1 PRHDT and CDR2 FYEKMQ come from the germline V gene (reference sequence). CDR3 size: 16 residues. The germline V and J ends were trimmed by 5 bases and 0 bases, with 15 bases remaining between them. CDR3 nucleotide sequence: TGTGCCAGCAGCGAACAGGAGAGGTATAGCACAGATACGCAGTATTTT. Protein: CASSEQERYSTDTQYF.

The chain has TRBV19 and TRBJ2-3, with D possibly TRBD1 on 6 matching bases. The CDR3 is 14 residues long. The germline V and J ends were trimmed by 6 bases and 6 bases, with 16 bases remaining between them. Germline CDR1 reads LNHDA; CDR2 reads SQIVND (reference sequence). In DNA, the CDR3 is TGTGCCAGTAGGAAGGCGGCAGGGGCGGATACGCAGTATTTT. This translates into CASRKAAGADTQYF.

This clone was seen only a few times. This rearrangement joins TRBV5-1 to TRBJ1-1; maybe TRBD1 (5 bases). The CDR3 is 15 residues long. The V and J ends lost 7 bases and 2 bases respectively, with 18 bases between them. Germline V gene sequence: CDR1 SGHRS, CDR2 YFSETQ. In DNA, the CDR3 is TGCGCCAGCGGGGCAGGCGGGGCCAAAAACACTGAAGCTTTCTTT. It is translated as CASGAGGAKNTEAFF.